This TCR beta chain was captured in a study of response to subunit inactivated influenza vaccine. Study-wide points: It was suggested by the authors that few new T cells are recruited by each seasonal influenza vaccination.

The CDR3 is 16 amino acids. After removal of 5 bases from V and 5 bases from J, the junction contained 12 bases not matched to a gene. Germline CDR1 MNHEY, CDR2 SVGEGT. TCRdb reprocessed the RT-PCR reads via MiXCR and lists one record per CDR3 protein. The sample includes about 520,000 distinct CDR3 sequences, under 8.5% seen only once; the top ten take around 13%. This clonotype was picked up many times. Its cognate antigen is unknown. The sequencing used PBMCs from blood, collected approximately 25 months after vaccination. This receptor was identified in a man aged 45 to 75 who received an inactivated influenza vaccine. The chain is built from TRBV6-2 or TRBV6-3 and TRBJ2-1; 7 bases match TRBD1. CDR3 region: CASSISGTATNNEQFF. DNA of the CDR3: TGTGCCAGCAGTATATCGGGGACAGCTACTAACAATGAGCAGTTCTTC.